The clone carrying this T cell receptor beta chain was found a few times. Its antigen is not known. Markers CD45RO/CCR7/CD25/CD127/CD95/CD27 served to sort CD4+ naive, central memory, regulatory and stem cell-like memory cells. Sequenced material consisted of expressed TCRB transcripts (all of the isolated RNA was reverse transcribed). Assay: immunoSEQ multiplex PCR; the TCRdb copy retains only in-frame clones and omits some. The data contain approximately 360,000 clones, around an eighth of them singletons. V dropped 2 bases and J dropped 4; count of bases not matched to a gene: 6. CDR1 is SGHRS, CDR2 YFSETQ, per germline. This CDR3 contains 18 residues. These data are taken from a study of beta chain features in type 1 diabetes. Study-wide results and limits: Shortening that was moderate but significant affected the TCRB CDR3s of Type 1 diabetes patients in all four CD4+ subsets.

The chain joins TRBV5-1 to TRBJ2-2; TRBD2 matches 15 bases. The sequencing sample was made of naive CD4+ T cells from blood. This TCR was sampled from a woman younger than 30 with type 1 diabetes. The CDR3 DNA reads TGCGCCAGCAGCTTTGCGGGACTAGCGGGAGGTCGCACCGGGGAGCTGTTTTTT. This translates into CASSFAGLAGGRTGELFF.